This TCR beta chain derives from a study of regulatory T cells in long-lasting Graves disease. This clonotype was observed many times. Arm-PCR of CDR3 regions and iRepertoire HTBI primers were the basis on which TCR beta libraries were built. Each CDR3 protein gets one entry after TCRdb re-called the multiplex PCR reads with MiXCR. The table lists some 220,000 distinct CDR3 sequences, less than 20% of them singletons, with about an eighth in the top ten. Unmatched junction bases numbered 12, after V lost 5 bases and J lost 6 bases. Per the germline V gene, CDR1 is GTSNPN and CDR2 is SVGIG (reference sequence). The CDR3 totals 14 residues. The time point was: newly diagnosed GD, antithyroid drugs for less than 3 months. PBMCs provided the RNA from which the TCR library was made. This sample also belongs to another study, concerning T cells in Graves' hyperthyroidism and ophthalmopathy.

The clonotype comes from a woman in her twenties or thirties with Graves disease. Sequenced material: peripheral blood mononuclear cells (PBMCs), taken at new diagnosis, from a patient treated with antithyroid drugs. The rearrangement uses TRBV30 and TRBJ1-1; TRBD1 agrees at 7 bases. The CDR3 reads CAWDKARGLSEAFF. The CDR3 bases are TGTGCCTGGGATAAGGCCAGGGGGTTGTCTGAAGCTTTCTTT.